This TCR beta chain was identified during a study of blood T cells in healthy people across ages. Findings of the study overall: Roughly linearly, TCR beta diversity per million T cells fell as age increased.

No fewer than 6 million PBMCs went into each sample. Sample-barcoded 5' priming and a J-beta primer mix drove a second PCR of about 7 to 11 cycles. Every sample gave at least 2.5 million paired-end reads containing CDR3. TCRdb re-analysed the 5' RACE reads in MiXCR, keeping a single row per CDR3 protein. The sample lists roughly 1,700,000 distinct CDR3 sequences; roughly 28% were seen once. Turning to this clonotype: Antigen: not known. An end of the junction differs from the germline gene, which may be a read error.

The CDR3 spans 14 residues. Germline CDR1 is SGHRS and CDR2 is YFSETQ. The sample taken for sequencing was blood. The chain has TRBV5-1 and TRBJ2-4, with TRBD2 as a possible D gene (6 bases). The TCR originated in a woman aged 25-40 years in good health. CDR3 sequence reads: CASSLAGEENVQYF. CDR3 bases: TGCGCCAGCAGCTTGGCGGGGGAGGAAAACGTTCAGTACTTC.